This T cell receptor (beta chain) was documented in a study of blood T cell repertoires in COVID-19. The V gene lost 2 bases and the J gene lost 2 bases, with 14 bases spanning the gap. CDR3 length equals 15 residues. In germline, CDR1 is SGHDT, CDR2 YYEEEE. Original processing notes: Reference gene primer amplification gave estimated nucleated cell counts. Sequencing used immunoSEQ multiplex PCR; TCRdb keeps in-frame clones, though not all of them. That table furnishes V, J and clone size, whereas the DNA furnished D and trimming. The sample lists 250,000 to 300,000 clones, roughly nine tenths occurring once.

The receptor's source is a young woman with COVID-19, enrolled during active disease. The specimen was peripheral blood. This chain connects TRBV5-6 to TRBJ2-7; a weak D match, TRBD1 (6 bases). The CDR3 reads CASSLSNRVAYEQYF. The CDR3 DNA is TGTGCCAGCAGCTTAAGCAACAGGGTGGCCTACGAGCAGTACTTC.